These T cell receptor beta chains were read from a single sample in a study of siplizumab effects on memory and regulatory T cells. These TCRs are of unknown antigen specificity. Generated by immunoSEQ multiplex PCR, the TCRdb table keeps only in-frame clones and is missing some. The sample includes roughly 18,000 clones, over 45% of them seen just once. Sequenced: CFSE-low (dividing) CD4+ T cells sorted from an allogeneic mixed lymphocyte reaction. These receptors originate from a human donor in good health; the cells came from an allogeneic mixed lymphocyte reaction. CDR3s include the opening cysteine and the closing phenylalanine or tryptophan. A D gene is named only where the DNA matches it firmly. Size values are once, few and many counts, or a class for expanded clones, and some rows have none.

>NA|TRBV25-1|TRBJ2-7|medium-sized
TGTGCCAGCAGGTCCTCAGGTCACACCTACGAGCAGTACTTC
CASRSSGHTYEQYF
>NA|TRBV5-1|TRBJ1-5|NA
TGCGCCAGCAGCCCCACGAGTCAGAATCAGCCCCAGCATTTT
CASSPTSQNQPQHF
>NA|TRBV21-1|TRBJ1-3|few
TGTGCCAGCAGCAAAGTGTGGCCCGACTCTGGAAACACCATATATTTT
CASSKVWPDSGNTIYF
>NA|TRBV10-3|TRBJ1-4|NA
TGTGCCATCAGTGAGGTCAGAGCTGAAAAACTGTTTTTT
CAISEVRAEKLFF
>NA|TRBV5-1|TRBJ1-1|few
TGCGCCAGCCGTTCCTGGAGTGCCACTGAAGCTTTCTTT
CASRSWSATEAFF
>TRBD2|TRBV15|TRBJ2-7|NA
TGTGCCACCAGAAGTAGCGGGAACTCCTACGAGCAGTACTTC
CATRSSGNSYEQYF
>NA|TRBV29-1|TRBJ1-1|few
TGCAGCGTATGGACGGCCGTCGCTTTCTTT
CSVWTAVAFF
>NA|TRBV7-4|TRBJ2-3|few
TGTGCCAGCAGCTGCAGGGGCCTTTTCACTAGCACAGATACGCAGTATTTT
CASSCRGLFTSTDTQYF
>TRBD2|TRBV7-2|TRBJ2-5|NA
TGTGCCAGCAGCTCTAGCGGGCTCCAAGAGACCCAGTACTTC
CASSSSGLQETQYF
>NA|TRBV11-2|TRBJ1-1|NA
TGTGCCAGCAGCTTATTTGAAGGCGGTGAAGCTTTCTTT
CASSLFEGGEAFF
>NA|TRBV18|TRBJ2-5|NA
TGTGCCAGCTCACCAGATCAGCGGGAAGAGACCCAGTACTTC
CASSPDQREETQYF
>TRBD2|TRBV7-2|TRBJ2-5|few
TGTGCCAGCAGCTTGTTAGCGGGGCAGGAGACCCAGTACTTC
CASSLLAGQETQYF
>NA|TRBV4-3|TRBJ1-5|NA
TGCGCCAGCAGCCAAGAATCGGGAGGCAATCAGCCCCAGCATTTT
CASSQESGGNQPQHF
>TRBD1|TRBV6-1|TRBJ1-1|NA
TGTGCCAGCAGTTTCCAGACAGGGGAAGCTTTCTTT
CASSFQTGEAFF
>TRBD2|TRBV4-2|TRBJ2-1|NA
TGTGCCAGCAGCCAAAGGCTAGCGGGGGGGCTCGCGGATGAGCAGTTCTTC
CASSQRLAGGLADEQFF
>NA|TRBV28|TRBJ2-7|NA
TGTGCCAGCAGTTCCTTAGCGGACTTCTCCTACGAGCAGTACTTC
CASSSLADFSYEQYF
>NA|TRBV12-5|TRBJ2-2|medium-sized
TGTGCTAGTGGTTTGGAAATGGGCAACACCGGGGAGCTGTTTTTT
CASGLEMGNTGELFF
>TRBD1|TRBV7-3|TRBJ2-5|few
TGTGCCAGCAGCCCCCGGACAGGGGGCGGAGAGACCCAGTACTTC
CASSPRTGGGETQYF
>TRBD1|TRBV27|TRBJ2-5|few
TGTGCCAGCAGACAGAGGGCAGGGGGCTGGGAGACCCAGTACTTC
CASRQRAGGWETQYF
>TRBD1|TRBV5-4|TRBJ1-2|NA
TGTGCCAGCAGCGCGGGACAGAACTATGGCTACACCTTC
CASSAGQNYGYTF
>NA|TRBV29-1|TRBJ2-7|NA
TGCAGCGTTACCCGGGACAAATACGAGCAGTACTTC
CSVTRDKYEQYF
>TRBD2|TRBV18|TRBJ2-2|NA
TGTGCCAGCTCACCACTGATAGCGGGGATGGCCGGGGAGCTGTTTTTT
CASSPLIAGMAGELFF
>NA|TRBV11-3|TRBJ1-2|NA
TGTGCCAGCAGCTTAGGGCAGGGCTGGTACTACGGCTACACCTTC
CASSLGQGWYYGYTF
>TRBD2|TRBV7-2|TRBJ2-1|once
TGTGCCAGCAGCTTAGTCAGCGGGGGGGCCCGTGAGCAGTTCTTC
CASSLVSGGAREQFF
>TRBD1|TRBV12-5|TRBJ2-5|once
TGTGCTAGTGGCCGCGGGACAGGGGGCTCAGAGACCCAGTACTTC
CASGRGTGGSETQYF
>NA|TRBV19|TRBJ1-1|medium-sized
TGTGCCAGTAGTTCGGCTTTGGGCACTGAAGCTTTCTTT
CASSSALGTEAFF
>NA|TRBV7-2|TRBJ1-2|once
TGTGCCAGCAGCTTCCGACAGGTTGTGTATGGCTACACCTTC
CASSFRQVVYGYTF
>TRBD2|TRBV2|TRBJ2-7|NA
TGTGCCAGCAGCTCCCCCTGGGGGGGGGCCTACGAGCAGTACTTC
CASSSPWGGAYEQYF
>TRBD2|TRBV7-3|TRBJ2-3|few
TGTGCCAGCAGCTCAAGACGGGGGACTAGCGGGGGTACCAGCACAGATACGCAGTATTTT
CASSSRRGTSGGTSTDTQYF
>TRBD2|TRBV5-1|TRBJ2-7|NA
TGCGCCAGCAGCTTGGAAGCGGGGGAGTACGAGCAGTACTTC
CASSLEAGEYEQYF
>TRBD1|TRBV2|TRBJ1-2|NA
TGTGCCAGCAGAGTCGGGGCAGGGGGTGGCTACACCTTC
CASRVGAGGGYTF
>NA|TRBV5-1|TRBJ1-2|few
TGCGCCAGCACCCATTCGGACAGCAACACTTATGGCTACACCTTC
CASTHSDSNTYGYTF
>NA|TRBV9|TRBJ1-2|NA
TGTGCCAGCATCGATCCTTGGGGGCAGGGAAGCTATGGCTACACCTTC
CASIDPWGQGSYGYTF
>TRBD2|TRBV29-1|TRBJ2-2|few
TGCAGCGTTGAGGCGGGGGGAAACACCGGGGAGCTGTTTTTT
CSVEAGGNTGELFF
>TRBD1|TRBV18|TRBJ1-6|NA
TGTGCCAGCTCACGGACAGGGGGTTCTGATTCACCCCTCCACTTT
CASSRTGGSDSPLHF
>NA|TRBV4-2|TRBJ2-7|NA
TGTGCCAGCAGCCAAGATGCTGGGAAGGCCCCAAGCTCCTACGAGCAGTACTTC
CASSQDAGKAPSSYEQYF
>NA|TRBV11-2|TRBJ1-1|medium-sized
TGTGCCAGCAGCTTGACAGTTAACACTGAAGCTTTCTTT
CASSLTVNTEAFF
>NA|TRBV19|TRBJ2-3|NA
TGTGCCAGTAGTATAGGGCGACTAGGTACGCAGTATTTT
CASSIGRLGTQYF
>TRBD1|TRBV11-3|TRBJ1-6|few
TGTGCCAGCAGCTTAGGGACAGGGGGCTGGGGTAATTCACCCCTCCACTTT
CASSLGTGGWGNSPLHF
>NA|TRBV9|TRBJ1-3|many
TGTGCCAGCAGCGTAGGAGGCCCTGCGAGCTCTGGAAACACCATATATTTT
CASSVGGPASSGNTIYF
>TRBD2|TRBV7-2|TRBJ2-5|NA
TGTGCCAGCAGCCACCTTAGCGGGGGGGAGACCCAGTACTTC
CASSHLSGGETQYF
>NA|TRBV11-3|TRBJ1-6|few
TGTGCCAGCAGCCTGAGAAGCGATAATTCACCCCTCCACTTT
CASSLRSDNSPLHF
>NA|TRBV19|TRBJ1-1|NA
TGTGCCAGTAGTATAGGCATGAACACTGAAGCTTTCTTT
CASSIGMNTEAFF
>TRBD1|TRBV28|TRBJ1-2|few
TGTGCCAGCAGTTCAGGACAGGGATACGGCTACACCTTC
CASSSGQGYGYTF
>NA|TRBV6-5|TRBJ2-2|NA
TGTGCCACCCGACTAGACCCAACCGGGGAGCTGTTTTTT
CATRLDPTGELFF
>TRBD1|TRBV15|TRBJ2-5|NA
TGTGCCACCAGCAGAGAGGGACAGGGACAACAAGAGACCCAGTACTTC
CATSREGQGQQETQYF
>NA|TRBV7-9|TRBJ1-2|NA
TGTGCCAGCAGCCCAGGGACGGTTTACTATGGCTACACCTTC
CASSPGTVYYGYTF
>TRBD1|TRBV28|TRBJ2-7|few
TGTGCCAGAGGGACAGGGCTCTACGAGCAGTACTTC
CARGTGLYEQYF
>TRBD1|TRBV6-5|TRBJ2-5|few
TGTGCCAGCAGGCGTCCAGGGGGCATGGAGACCCAGTACTTC
CASRRPGGMETQYF
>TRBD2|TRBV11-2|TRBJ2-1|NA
TGTGCCAGCAGGGACCGACTAGCGGGGGGGCCGAGCAATGAGCAGTTCTTC
CASRDRLAGGPSNEQFF
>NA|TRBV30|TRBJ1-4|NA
TGTGCCTGGAGTGTACGAAGGGTAACTGGGGTTGCAACTAATGAAAAACTGTTTTTT
CAWSVRRVTGVATNEKLFF
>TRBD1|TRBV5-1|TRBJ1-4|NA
TGCGCCAGCAGACATGGACAGGGTGAAAAACTGTTTTTT
CASRHGQGEKLFF
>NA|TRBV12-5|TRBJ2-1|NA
TGTGCTAGTGGTTTGGAGCCCAACTCCTACAATGAGCAGTTCTTC
CASGLEPNSYNEQFF
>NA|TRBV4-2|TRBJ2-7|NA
TGTGCCAGCAGCCAAGATTTGGGGGATGAGCAGTACTTC
CASSQDLGDEQYF
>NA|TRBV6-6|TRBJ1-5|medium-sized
TGTGCCAGCAGTTATATTGTCTCGGGTCAGCCCCAGCATTTT
CASSYIVSGQPQHF